A single sample is the source of the 2 T cell receptor beta chains below, sequenced in a study of blood T cell repertoires in COVID-19 (dated by TCRdb to 2018 to 2021). Library preparation was by the immunoSEQ multiplex PCR assay. TCRdb took over this immuneACCESS table, retaining in-frame rearrangements with V and J assigned. Such tables are incomplete; in checked studies, under half of the missing clones stem from an unresolved V gene, and the remainder is unexplained. The sample table lists some 300,000 clones, 70% to 90% of them with a count of one. Jointly, the top ten make up over 1% of the sample. Source material: peripheral blood. Source of these receptors: a man between 70 and 80 years old with acute or convalescent COVID-19.

The rearrangement joins TRBV7-2 to TRBJ2-2, with a weak D call TRBD1 (5 bases). CDR3 length: 15 residues. V lost 1 base, J lost 5 bases, and 11 bases lay in between. Per germline, CDR1 SGHTA and CDR2 FQGNSA. CDR3 DNA sequence: TGTGCCAGCAGCTTAGTCCCCAGGGCAACCGGGGAGCTGTTTTTT. It is translated as CASSLVPRATGELFF.

The J gene is TRBJ1-3, the V gene TRBV28; a possible D gene is TRBD1 (5 bases). The V gene lost 5 bases and the J gene lost 0 bases, with 14 bases spanning the gap. Germline V lookup: CDR1 MDHEN, CDR2 SYDVKM. This CDR3 comprises 16 residues. The CDR3 DNA is TGTGCCAGCAGTCCCCCAGGGAAGGTCTCTGGAAACACCATATATTTT. Protein product: CASSPPGKVSGNTIYF.